This is a list of T cell receptor beta chains from one sample in a study of radiotherapy plus CTLA-4 blockade in lung cancer. Generated by immunoSEQ multiplex PCR, the TCRdb table keeps only in-frame clones and is missing some. Here the sample spans roughly 44,000 clones, 70% to 90% being singletons. The sample in question was peripheral blood, obtained from a patient treated with radiotherapy plus ipilimumab. Receptor source: a human donor with non-small cell lung cancer whose response to radiotherapy plus ipilimumab could not be evaluated. Each CDR3 is given with its conserved first and last residue. Each record gives: D gene, V gene, J gene, CDR3 length, clone size, CDR3 protein, CDR3 DNA. A D gene is named only where the DNA matches it firmly. Expanded clones are given a class, and other clones once, few, many or no size at all.

TRBD1	TRBV28	TRBJ2-7	11	.	CASRRQGEQYF	TGTGCCAGCAGACGACAGGGCGAGCAGTACTTC
.	TRBV5-5	TRBJ1-2	14	.	CASTVGGSNYGYTF	TGTGCCAGCACGGTAGGGGGATCTAACTATGGCTACACCTTC
TRBD1	TRBV5-1	TRBJ1-2	15	once	CASSGGQGRLNGYTF	TGCGCCAGCAGCGGGGGACAGGGCAGGCTTAATGGCTACACCTTC
TRBD1	TRBV29-1	TRBJ2-2	15	.	CSVRTLGQRTGELFF	TGCAGCGTTCGGACCCTGGGACAGAGGACCGGGGAGCTGTTTTTT
.	TRBV7-9	TRBJ1-5	14	.	CASSSYGTGQPQHF	TGTGCCAGCAGCTCTTACGGTACGGGTCAGCCCCAGCATTTT
TRBD1	TRBV15	TRBJ1-1	15	once	CATSSGQGTGAEAFF	TGTGCCACCAGCAGCGGACAGGGGACGGGAGCTGAAGCTTTCTTT
TRBD1	TRBV18	TRBJ2-1	14	.	CASSPPGQGGEQFF	TGTGCCAGCTCACCACCGGGACAGGGCGGTGAGCAGTTCTTC
.	TRBV6-1	TRBJ2-1	15	.	CASVTRTASYNEQFF	TGTGCCAGCGTCACGCGGACAGCCTCCTACAATGAGCAGTTCTTC
.	TRBV5-4	TRBJ2-2	16	once	CASSPPGLTNTGELFF	TGTGCCAGCAGCCCTCCGGGACTCACGAACACCGGGGAGCTGTTTTTT
TRBD1	TRBV5-6	TRBJ2-2	16	.	CASSPGTGAVTGELFF	TGTGCCAGCAGCCCTGGGACAGGGGCGGTCACCGGGGAGCTGTTTTTT
TRBD1	TRBV5-1	TRBJ2-1	16	.	CASRRTPGQAINEQFF	TGCGCCAGCAGGCGAACCCCGGGACAGGCGATCAATGAGCAGTTCTTC
.	TRBV19	TRBJ1-5	14	.	CASSPGYSNQPQHF	TGTGCCAGTAGTCCCGGGTACAGCAATCAGCCCCAGCATTTT
TRBD1	TRBV5-8	TRBJ2-5	15	.	CASSRRTGGLETQYF	TGTGCCAGCAGCAGACGGACAGGGGGCCTGGAGACCCAGTACTTC
.	TRBV7-2	TRBJ1-1	14	.	CASSLEGGRTEAFF	TGTGCCAGCAGCTTAGAGGGGGGGCGCACTGAAGCTTTCTTT
.	TRBV7-9	TRBJ2-1	12	.	CASSLVGSEQFF	TGTGCCAGCAGCTTAGTCGGGAGTGAGCAGTTCTTC
.	TRBV19	TRBJ2-5	11	.	CASSTGSTQYF	TGTGCCAGTAGTACGGGGTCAACCCAGTACTTC
.	TRBV7-2	TRBJ2-5	15	.	CASSSVSGGGETQYF	TGTGCCAGCAGCTCAGTTAGCGGAGGGGGCGAGACCCAGTACTTC
.	TRBV7-9	TRBJ1-1	12	.	CASSFEAPEAFF	TGTGCCAGCAGCTTTGAGGCTCCTGAAGCTTTCTTT
.	TRBV20-1	TRBJ2-7	11	.	CSARDPGEQYF	TGCAGTGCTAGAGATCCGGGCGAGCAGTACTTC
.	TRBV18	TRBJ1-5	13	.	CASSPGGDQPQHF	TGTGCCAGCTCACCAGGGGGGGATCAGCCCCAGCATTTT
TRBD1	TRBV18	TRBJ1-4	14	.	CASSRAGTGEKLFF	TGTGCCAGCTCACGGGCCGGGACAGGAGAAAAACTGTTTTTT
TRBD2	TRBV6-6	TRBJ2-5	15	.	CASSWTSGGQETQYF	TGTGCCAGCAGCTGGACTAGTGGAGGCCAAGAGACCCAGTACTTC
.	TRBV5-1	TRBJ2-3	11	.	CASSLGGLQYF	TGCGCCAGCAGCTTGGGAGGGTTACAGTATTTT
.	TRBV6-5	TRBJ1-2	16	.	CASSYGAGGPSYGYTF	TGTGCCAGCAGTTACGGGGCGGGGGGACCCAGCTATGGCTACACCTTC
.	TRBV7-2	TRBJ2-2	15	.	CASSLEATETGELFF	TGTGCCAGCAGCTTAGAAGCTACCGAAACCGGGGAGCTGTTTTTT
TRBD1	TRBV15	TRBJ1-2	14	once	CATSVRQGSYGYTF	TGTGCCACCAGCGTTCGACAGGGGAGCTATGGCTACACCTTC
.	TRBV25-1	TRBJ2-7	11	.	CASGKLHEQYF	TGTGCCTCAGGGAAACTCCACGAGCAGTACTTC
TRBD1	TRBV10-3	TRBJ2-2	15	.	CAISGPGQGAGELFF	TGTGCCATCAGTGGACCGGGACAGGGGGCCGGGGAGCTGTTTTTT
TRBD1	TRBV19	TRBJ1-1	15	.	CASGRDRGLIAEAFF	TGTGCCAGCGGCCGGGACAGGGGGCTTATCGCTGAAGCTTTCTTT
TRBD1	TRBV29-1	TRBJ1-3	14	.	CSAKQGSSGNTIYF	TGCAGCGCCAAACAGGGGAGCTCTGGAAACACCATATATTTT